This TCR beta chain stems from a study of T cell repertoires in cytomegalovirus infection. Study-wide context: CMV epitopes that were recently identified and HLA-C-restricted were used alongside well-studied HLA-B-restricted ones. Based on public TCR beta signatures, there were indications of CMV infection and of a matching HLA type.

TCRdb reprocessed the reads via MiXCR and lists one record per CDR3 protein. The sample records approximately 730,000 distinct CDR3 sequences, roughly 29% being singletons. As regards this clonotype: As yet, its antigen is unknown.

CDR3 length: 12 residues. V lost 6 bases and J 4 bases, leaving 7 bases between the germline ends. Germline values: CDR1 SNHLY, CDR2 FYNNEI. Broader study findings: Carriers of CMV plus the relevant HLA were identified by cumulative public TCR beta family frequency. HLA-C-restricted TCR beta clonotypes specific for CMV led the ex vivo response.

The chain is built from TRBV2 and TRBJ1-5; D gene unclear. The specimen comprised cultured CD8+ T cells from PBMCs, sampled from culture after CMV antigen stimulation. This clonotype was sampled from a human donor in good health (CMV status not recorded). Some clones in this sample may be carry-over from other donors' samples. The CDR3 loop is CASRWENQPQHF. The CDR3 region has the DNA TGTGCCAGCAGGTGGGAGAATCAGCCCCAGCATTTT.